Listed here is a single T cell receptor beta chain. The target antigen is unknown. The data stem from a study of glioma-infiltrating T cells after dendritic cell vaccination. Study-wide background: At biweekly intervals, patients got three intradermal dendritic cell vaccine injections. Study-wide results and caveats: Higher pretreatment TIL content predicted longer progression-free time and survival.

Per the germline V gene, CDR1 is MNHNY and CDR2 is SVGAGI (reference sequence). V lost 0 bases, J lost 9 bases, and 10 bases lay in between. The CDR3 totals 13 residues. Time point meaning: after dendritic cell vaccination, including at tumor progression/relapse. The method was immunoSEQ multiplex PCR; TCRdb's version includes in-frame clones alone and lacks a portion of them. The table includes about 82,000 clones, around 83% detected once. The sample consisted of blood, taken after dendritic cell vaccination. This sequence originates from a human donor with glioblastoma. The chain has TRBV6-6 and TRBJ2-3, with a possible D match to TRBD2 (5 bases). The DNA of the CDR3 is TGTGCCAGCAGTTACTCTCCGTCGGGGACGCAGTATTTT. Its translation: CASSYSPSGTQYF.